Each of the 8 T cell receptor beta chains below was sequenced from the same sample in a study of CD8 T cells in Susac syndrome. RNA totalling roughly 0.45 to 1 ug underwent reverse transcription with random hexamers. TCRdb processed the immunoSEQ multiplex PCR reads anew with MiXCR; each CDR3 protein has one entry. The sample has some 96,000 distinct CDR3 sequences, about 96% seen once. Sequencing was performed on CD8+ T cells from PBMCs. Receptors originate from a human donor with Susac syndrome.

The genes are TRBV9 and TRBJ1-5; TRBD1 is a possible D gene (5 bases). Between the trimmed V and J ends, which lost 0 bases and 3 bases, there was a span of 10 bases. This CDR3 is built from 15 residues. Germline CDR1 and CDR2: SGDLS and YYNGEE. The CDR3 sequence: CASSVDGGANQPQHF. CDR3 coding DNA: TGTGCCAGCAGCGTAGATGGAGGGGCCAATCAGCCCCAGCATTTT.

This clonotype was detected only once. The chain employs TRBV7-9 and TRBJ2-2; D gene unclear. The V gene's germline CDR1 is SEHNR and CDR2 FQNEAQ (reference sequence). V was shortened by 7 bases and J by 2 bases, with 14 bases between the two germline ends. The CDR3 length is 15 residues. The CDR3 nucleotides are TGTGCCAGCACCCCACCACTTCCTAACACCGGGGAGCTGTTTTTT. Translated: CASTPPLPNTGELFF.

This chain joins TRBV29-1 and TRBJ1-2, with D possibly TRBD1 on 6 matching bases. Trimming took 6 bases from V and 4 from J, leaving 18 bases between them. This CDR3 spans 14 amino acids. The germline V gene has CDR1 SQVTM and CDR2 ANQGSEA. The CDR3 DNA follows: TGCAGCGTCGATCAGACGGACAGTCCCTATGGCTACACCTTC. Encoded protein: CSVDQTDSPYGYTF.

The V gene is TRBV12-3 or TRBV12-4, the J gene TRBJ2-1; 13 nucleotides agree with TRBD2. Trimming at V came to 6 bases and at J to 9 bases, leaving 5 bases not matched to a gene. The CDR3 loop spans 14 amino acids. The CDR3 sequence: CASSGTSGTAEQFF. The CDR3 coding sequence is TGTGCCAGCAGCGGGACTAGCGGGACGGCTGAGCAGTTCTTC.

This clonotype was counted once. The chain uses TRBV5-6 and TRBJ2-3; no definite D call. The V end lost 1 base, the J end lost 2 bases, and 14 bases lay between the germline ends. This CDR3 has 16 amino acids. CDR1 and CDR2 (germline): SGHDT, YYEEEE. CDR3 loop: CASSLSGSWYTDTQYF. CDR3 in DNA: TGTGCCAGCAGCTTGTCGGGCTCCTGGTACACAGATACGCAGTATTTT.

This chain's CDR3 is CARGCSFGGPTGELFF. The CDR3, as DNA: TGCGCCAGAGGGTGCAGCTTCGGAGGGCCGACCGGGGAGCTGTTTTTT. The chain couples TRBV23-1 to TRBJ2-2; D might be TRBD2 (6 bases). TRBV23-1 is known as an ORF, though its function is uncertain. Trimming cost V 9 bases and J 5 bases, with 22 bases left between them. This CDR3 spans 16 amino acids.

The rearrangement uses TRBV12-3 or TRBV12-4 and TRBJ1-5; no definite D call. The CDR3 is made up of 13 amino acids. V was pared by 7 bases and J by 0 bases, with 7 bases between. The CDR3 loop is CASKLYSNQPQHF. CDR3 bases: TGTGCCAGCAAGCTTTATAGCAATCAGCCCCAGCATTTT.

The rearrangement links TRBV28 to TRBJ1-5; D unresolved. The CDR3 is made up of 12 amino acids. V was shortened by 10 bases and J by 6 bases, with 13 bases between the two germline ends. From germline, CDR1 is MDHEN and CDR2 SYDVKM. This CDR3 reads CATKQIRQPQHF. CDR3 sequence (DNA): TGTGCCACCAAGCAAATACGTCAGCCCCAGCATTTT.